The 15 T cell receptor beta chains in this list originate from one sample, sequenced in a study of regulatory T cells in long-lasting Graves disease. Described time point: newly diagnosed GD, antithyroid drugs for less than 3 months. Making the TCR library involved RNA that had been extracted from PBMCs. Through Arm-PCR of CDR3 regions and iRepertoire HTBI primers, TCR beta libraries were built. TCRdb reanalysed the multiplex PCR reads using MiXCR and keeps one entry per CDR3 protein. The repertoire consists of 400,000 to 500,000 distinct CDR3 sequences, with around 16% occurring once and the leading ten covering about 7.8%. The data were also submitted as part of a second study, on T cells in Graves' hyperthyroidism and ophthalmopathy.

The material sequenced was peripheral blood mononuclear cells (PBMCs), taken at new diagnosis, from a patient treated with antithyroid drugs. These receptors were collected from a woman in her 40s with Graves disease.

This clonotype was seen ten or more times. This rearrangement joins TRBV6-1 to TRBJ1-5; D is unclear. Trimming removed 2 bases at V and 5 bases at J, with 10 bases between. The V gene's germline CDR1 is MNHNS and CDR2 SASEGT. The CDR3 contains 14 residues. The CDR3 region is CASSENKIYQPQHF. Here the CDR3 DNA reads TGTGCCAGCAGTGAAAACAAGATTTATCAGCCCCAGCATTTT.

As for this clonotype: A read error is possible here, since a much larger clone lies one base away. CDR3 sequence (DNA): TGTGCCAGCAGCTTTGGCGGCGGGCAGGAGAATGAGCAGTTCTTC. This encodes CASSFGGGQENEQFF. The chain combines TRBV7-6 with TRBJ2-1, with a possible D match to TRBD2 (5 bases). The germline V gene encodes CDR1 SGHVS and CDR2 FNYEAQ. The CDR3 runs to 15 residues. V lost 3 bases to trimming and J lost 7 bases, with 16 bases between them.

The V call is TRBV11-3, the J call TRBJ2-5; no firm D call. V was clipped by 1 base and J by 0 bases, with 9 bases between them. Germline values: CDR1 SGHNT, CDR2 YENEEA. CDR3 length equals 15 residues. The CDR3 sequence is CASSLGSSDQETQYF. As DNA, the CDR3 is TGTGCCAGCAGCTTAGGGAGCAGCGACCAAGAGACCCAGTACTTC.

V usage is TRBV7-3 and J usage is TRBJ2-2, with D maybe TRBD2 (5 bases). The CDR3 loop spans 15 amino acids. The V end lost 1 base, the J end lost 5 bases, and 11 bases lay between the germline ends. Looked up from germline, CDR1 is SGHTA and CDR2 is FQGTGA. The CDR3, as DNA: TGTGCCAGCAGCTTAAGTGGGTCGGGGACCGGGGAGCTGTTTTTT. Protein: CASSLSGSGTGELFF.

This clonotype was seen ten or more times. V and J are TRBV30 and TRBJ1-4; D perhaps matches TRBD1 (5 bases). Germline values: CDR1 GTSNPN, CDR2 SVGIG (reference sequence). V lost 0 bases to trimming and J lost 8 bases, with 19 bases between them. This CDR3 comprises 16 residues. The CDR3, as DNA: TGTGCCTGGAGTGTAAACCGGGGCGGTATTAGAGAAAAACTGTTTTTT. It yields the protein CAWSVNRGGIREKLFF. Using reference TRBV30 and TRBJ1-4 for the parts outside the CDR3, the full variable domain is SQTIHQWPATLVQPVGSPLSLECTVEGTSNPNLYWYRQAAGRGLQLLFYSVGIGQISSEVPQNLSASRPQDRQFILSSKKLLLSDSGFYLCAWSVNRGGIREKLFFGSGTQLSVL.

This chain links TRBV20-1 with TRBJ2-1, with D possibly TRBD2 on 5 matching bases. The germline gives CDR1 DFQATT, CDR2 SNEGSKA (reference sequence). This CDR3 has 17 residues. The V end lost 0 bases, the J end lost 7 bases, and 22 bases lay between the germline ends. CDR3 region: CSARDYGTGSLGNEQFF. The DNA for the CDR3 is TGCAGTGCTAGAGATTATGGTACGGGAAGTTTGGGGAATGAGCAGTTCTTC.

This clonotype showed up many times. This chain links TRBV5-1 with TRBJ2-1, with D possibly being TRBD2 (6 bases). Between the trimmed V and J ends, which lost 4 bases and 7 bases, there was a span of 18 bases. The CDR3 consists of 15 residues. Germline assignment: CDR1 SGHRS and CDR2 YFSETQ. Here the CDR3 reads CASSPLPGRTNEQFF. In DNA form, the CDR3 reads TGCGCCAGCAGCCCCCTTCCCGGGAGAACGAATGAGCAGTTCTTC.

This clonotype has a count of ten or more. At one boundary the junction diverges from the germline segment, which might be a read error. This rearrangement joins TRBV5-5 to TRBJ1-4, with D possibly being TRBD1 (5 bases). The CDR3 is made up of 16 amino acids. Germline V gene sequence: CDR1 SGHKS, CDR2 YYEKEE (reference sequence). CDR3 amino acids: CASSYAKEGSKEKLFF. The CDR3 nucleotides are TGTGCCAGCAGCTACGCCAAAGAGGGGTCTAAGGAAAAACTGTTTTTT.

This clonotype was seen ten or more times. The rearrangement links TRBV11-2 to TRBJ2-1, with D uncertain. The CDR3 spans 15 residues. Between the trimmed V and J ends, which lost 5 bases and 0 bases, there was a span of 11 bases. Per germline, CDR1 SGHAT and CDR2 FQNNGV. CDR3 DNA: TGTGCCAGCAGCCTCGGCTATAGCTCCTACAATGAGCAGTTCTTC. Translating it yields CASSLGYSSYNEQFF.

The CDR3 nucleotides are TGCAGCGTCGGCGCGGGTGTCGGTCAGCCCCAGCATTTT. This codes for CSVGAGVGQPQHF. The chain joins TRBV29-1 to TRBJ1-5; D unclear. Trimming shortened V by 6 bases and J by 6 bases, and 15 bases separated the two germline ends. The germline gives CDR1 SQVTM, CDR2 ANQGSEA. This CDR3 has 13 amino acids.

This clonotype was counted a few times. In DNA, the CDR3 is TGTGCCAGTAGTACGGGAGGTGGGGAAAACTATGGCTACACCTTC. Protein product: CASSTGGGENYGYTF. This rearrangement joins TRBV19 to TRBJ1-2; D unresolved. The V gene lost 4 bases and the J gene lost 2 bases, with 14 bases spanning the gap. CDR1 and CDR2 (germline): LNHDA, SQIVND (reference sequence). This CDR3 is 15 amino acids long.

This clonotype was seen ten or more times. This rearrangement joins TRBV19 to TRBJ2-1; perhaps TRBD1 as D (9 bases). There are 20 residues in the CDR3. In germline, CDR1 is LNHDA, CDR2 SQIVND (reference sequence). V was pared by 1 base and J by 3 bases, with 25 bases between. The CDR3 DNA sequence: TGTGCCAGTAGTATAGTAGAGGGACAGGGTAAGCGGGAGTTCTACAATGAGCAGTTCTTC. Translating it yields CASSIVEGQGKREFYNEQFF.

This clonotype appeared many times. This chain joins TRBV27 and TRBJ2-3; 14 bases line up with TRBD2. This CDR3 has 17 amino acids. Germline values: CDR1 MNHEY, CDR2 SMNVEV (reference sequence). V lost 5 bases, J lost 3 bases, and 7 bases stayed unmatched. This CDR3 is CASSPTSGRAQTDTQYF. Written as DNA, the CDR3 is TGTGCCAGCAGTCCGACTAGCGGGAGGGCGCAAACAGATACGCAGTATTTT.

This clonotype has a count of ten or more. The rearrangement joins TRBV20-1 to TRBJ2-1, with TRBD2 matching 12 bases. This CDR3 comprises 14 residues. V was pared by 5 bases and J by 4 bases, with 3 bases of the junction left unmatched. The germline CDR1 and CDR2 sequences are DFQATT and SNEGSKA (reference sequence). The CDR3 reads CSAWTSGVYNEQFF. CDR3 coding DNA: TGCAGTGCTTGGACTAGCGGGGTGTACAATGAGCAGTTCTTC.

This clonotype was picked up a small number of times. The chain couples TRBV9 to TRBJ2-3; 9 positions match TRBD2. The germline CDR1 and CDR2 sequences are SGDLS and YYNGEE. V gave up 3 bases and J gave up 2 bases; unmatched junction bases: 4. There are 15 residues in the CDR3. CDR3 bases: TGTGCCAGCAGCGCGCGGACTAGCGACACAGATACGCAGTATTTT. It specifies CASSARTSDTDTQYF.